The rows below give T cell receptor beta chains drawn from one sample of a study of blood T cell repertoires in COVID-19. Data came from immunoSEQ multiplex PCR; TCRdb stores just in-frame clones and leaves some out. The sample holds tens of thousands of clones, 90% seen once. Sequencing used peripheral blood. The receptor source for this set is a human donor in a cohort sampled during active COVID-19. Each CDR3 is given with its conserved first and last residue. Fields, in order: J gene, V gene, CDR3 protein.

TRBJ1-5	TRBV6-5	CASRQGLNQPQHF
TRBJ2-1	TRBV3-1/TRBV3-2	CASSLTDSHNEQFF
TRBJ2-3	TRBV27	CASSSLGSQPGGRSTDTQYF
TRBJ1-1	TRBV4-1	CASSQRGLDRVNTEAFF
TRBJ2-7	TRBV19	CASSIGAGYRGYEQYF
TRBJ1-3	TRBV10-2	CASSVGGAGNTIYF
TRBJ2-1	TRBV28	CASSPPYRAYNEQFF
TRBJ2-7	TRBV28	CASAALSNWDTHEQYF
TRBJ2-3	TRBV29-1	CSVDAGPDTQYF
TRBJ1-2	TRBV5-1	CASSFEGRQFPTPAF
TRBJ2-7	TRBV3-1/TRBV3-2	CASSQGTSGPYEQYF
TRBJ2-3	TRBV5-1	CASSLGLAGPEDTQYF
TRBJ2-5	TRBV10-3	CAISESGQGSQETQYF
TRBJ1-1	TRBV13	CASSLLAAGSEAFF
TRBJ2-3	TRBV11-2	CASSSLRGAGTDTQYF
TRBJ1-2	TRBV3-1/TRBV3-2	CASSQGRGGQAGLHTF
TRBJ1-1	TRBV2	CASTGDGTEAFF
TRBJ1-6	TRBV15	CATSAVPNYSPLHF
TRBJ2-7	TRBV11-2	CASSFIGGAEQYF
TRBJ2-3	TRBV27	CASSPLLLAGVGDTQYF
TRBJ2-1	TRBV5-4	CASSLMGSSGIGEQFF
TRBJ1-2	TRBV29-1	CSVSPGGNYGYTF